These T cell receptor beta chains were read from a single sample in a study of graft-versus-host responses after intestinal transplantation. The data were produced by immunoSEQ multiplex PCR, yet TCRdb's version contains in-frame clones alone and is incomplete. The table includes under 45,000 clones, nearly 90% detected once. The source was PBMCs, collected 267 days after transplant. These receptors were collected from a human patient who received an intestinal transplant, so some T cells may come from the graft donor. CDR3s include the opening cysteine and the closing phenylalanine or tryptophan. D genes are given only for firm matches. Expanded clones get a size class; other rows say once, few or many, or leave the size out.

cdr3_length: 14; j_call: TRBJ2-7; v_call: TRBV19; d_call: -; clone_size: once; cdr3_aa: CASSITVNSHEQYF; cdr3_nt: TGTGCCAGTAGTATCACGGTGAACAGCCACGAGCAGTACTTC
cdr3_length: 10; j_call: TRBJ2-7; v_call: TRBV27; d_call: -; clone_size: few; cdr3_aa: CASSPGEQYF; cdr3_nt: TGTGCCAGCTCCCCAGGCGAGCAGTACTTC
cdr3_length: 15; j_call: TRBJ2-2; v_call: TRBV5-1; d_call: -; clone_size: -; cdr3_aa: CASSLGTPNTGELFF; cdr3_nt: TGCGCCAGCAGCTTGGGGACTCCGAACACCGGGGAGCTGTTTTTT
cdr3_length: 14; j_call: TRBJ1-2; v_call: TRBV5-4; d_call: -; clone_size: -; cdr3_aa: CASSLAGQNYGYTF; cdr3_nt: TGTGCCAGCAGCTTGGCCGGTCAGAACTATGGCTACACCTTC
cdr3_length: 13; j_call: TRBJ1-4; v_call: TRBV6-1; d_call: -; clone_size: -; cdr3_aa: CASKHSANEKLFF; cdr3_nt: TGTGCCAGCAAGCACAGCGCGAATGAAAAACTGTTTTTT
cdr3_length: 13; j_call: TRBJ1-1; v_call: TRBV19; d_call: -; clone_size: -; cdr3_aa: CASSLGLNLEAFF; cdr3_nt: TGTGCCAGTAGTTTAGGGCTAAACCTAGAAGCTTTCTTT
cdr3_length: 14; j_call: TRBJ2-2; v_call: TRBV5-5; d_call: -; clone_size: -; cdr3_aa: CASSLGSNTGELFF; cdr3_nt: TGTGCCAGCAGCTTGGGATCCAACACCGGGGAGCTGTTTTTT
cdr3_length: 20; j_call: TRBJ1-2; v_call: TRBV1; d_call: -; clone_size: -; cdr3_aa: CTSSLRLRQGMVPTIYGYTF; cdr3_nt: TGCACCAGCAGCTTGCGCCTCCGCCAGGGGATGGTCCCGACTATCTATGGCTACACCTTC
cdr3_length: 13; j_call: TRBJ2-1; v_call: TRBV4-1; d_call: TRBD1; clone_size: -; cdr3_aa: CASSQQGDNEQFF; cdr3_nt: TGCGCCAGCAGCCAGCAGGGGGACAATGAGCAGTTCTTC
cdr3_length: 15; j_call: TRBJ2-3; v_call: TRBV29-1; d_call: TRBD2; clone_size: -; cdr3_aa: CSVSRPSGGRDTQYF; cdr3_nt: TGCAGCGTTTCCCGCCCTAGCGGGGGGCGGGATACGCAGTATTTT
cdr3_length: 12; j_call: TRBJ2-1; v_call: TRBV7-2; d_call: -; clone_size: -; cdr3_aa: CASSRRRNEQFF; cdr3_nt: TGTGCCAGCAGCCGTCGTAGAAATGAGCAGTTCTTC
cdr3_length: 14; j_call: TRBJ2-7; v_call: TRBV4-1; d_call: TRBD1; clone_size: -; cdr3_aa: CASNNPGTDYEQYF; cdr3_nt: TGCGCCAGCAACAATCCCGGGACAGACTACGAGCAGTACTTC
cdr3_length: 16; j_call: TRBJ1-1; v_call: TRBV5-1; d_call: TRBD1; clone_size: -; cdr3_aa: CASSLETGGDNTEAFF; cdr3_nt: TGCGCCAGCAGCTTGGAGACAGGGGGTGATAACACTGAAGCTTTCTTT
cdr3_length: 14; j_call: TRBJ2-7; v_call: TRBV7-3; d_call: TRBD1; clone_size: -; cdr3_aa: CASSPGTGTYEQYF; cdr3_nt: TGTGCCAGCAGCCCCGGGACAGGTACCTACGAGCAGTACTTC
cdr3_length: 13; j_call: TRBJ2-3; v_call: TRBV19; d_call: -; clone_size: -; cdr3_aa: CASSPGPRDTQYF; cdr3_nt: TGTGCCAGTAGTCCCGGGCCTAGAGATACGCAGTATTTT
cdr3_length: 15; j_call: TRBJ2-7; v_call: TRBV30; d_call: TRBD1; clone_size: -; cdr3_aa: CAWSDHRGNSYEQYF; cdr3_nt: TGTGCCTGGAGTGACCACAGGGGAAACTCGTACGAGCAGTACTTC
cdr3_length: 15; j_call: TRBJ2-7; v_call: TRBV11-2; d_call: -; clone_size: -; cdr3_aa: CASSLVTGRGYEQYF; cdr3_nt: TGTGCCAGCAGCTTAGTTACGGGGAGAGGGTACGAGCAGTACTTC
cdr3_length: 15; j_call: TRBJ1-2; v_call: TRBV11-1; d_call: -; clone_size: -; cdr3_aa: CASSLPGRHEYGYTF; cdr3_nt: TGTGCCAGCAGCCTCCCGGGACGGCACGAATATGGCTACACCTTC
cdr3_length: 14; j_call: TRBJ2-6; v_call: TRBV6-4; d_call: -; clone_size: -; cdr3_aa: CASSEHSGANVLTF; cdr3_nt: TGTGCCAGCAGTGAGCACTCTGGGGCCAACGTCCTGACTTTC
cdr3_length: 15; j_call: TRBJ2-7; v_call: TRBV5-6; d_call: -; clone_size: -; cdr3_aa: CASSLGSQGLGEQYF; cdr3_nt: TGTGCCAGCAGCTTGGGTTCTCAGGGTCTAGGCGAGCAGTACTTC
cdr3_length: 15; j_call: TRBJ2-7; v_call: TRBV9; d_call: -; clone_size: -; cdr3_aa: CASSVTGTGGYEQYF; cdr3_nt: TGTGCCAGCAGCGTCACCGGGACTGGGGGATACGAGCAGTACTTC
cdr3_length: 13; j_call: TRBJ2-1; v_call: TRBV11-1; d_call: -; clone_size: -; cdr3_aa: CASSSRGARGQFF; cdr3_nt: TGTGCCAGCAGCTCACGAGGGGCCAGAGGGCAGTTCTTC
cdr3_length: 13; j_call: TRBJ2-3; v_call: TRBV6-6; d_call: -; clone_size: -; cdr3_aa: CASTLLPTDTQYF; cdr3_nt: TGTGCCAGCACCCTGTTACCCACAGATACGCAGTATTTT
cdr3_length: 15; j_call: TRBJ2-7; v_call: TRBV6-1; d_call: TRBD2; clone_size: -; cdr3_aa: CASSPPSGGPYEQYF; cdr3_nt: TGTGCCAGCAGTCCCCCTAGCGGGGGGCCGTACGAGCAGTACTTC
cdr3_length: 13; j_call: TRBJ1-1; v_call: TRBV10-1; d_call: -; clone_size: -; cdr3_aa: CASSRDMNTEAFF; cdr3_nt: TGCGCCAGCAGCCGGGACATGAACACTGAAGCTTTCTTT
cdr3_length: 14; j_call: TRBJ2-7; v_call: TRBV6-4; d_call: TRBD1; clone_size: -; cdr3_aa: CASSDGTGSYEQYF; cdr3_nt: TGTGCCAGCAGTGACGGGACAGGGTCCTACGAGCAGTACTTC
cdr3_length: 15; j_call: TRBJ1-4; v_call: TRBV29-1; d_call: -; clone_size: -; cdr3_aa: CSVLIQGNPNEKLFF; cdr3_nt: TGCAGCGTACTCATACAGGGCAACCCTAATGAAAAACTGTTTTTT
cdr3_length: 13; j_call: TRBJ1-2; v_call: TRBV7-9; d_call: -; clone_size: -; cdr3_aa: CASSFMGGSGYTF; cdr3_nt: TGTGCCAGCAGCTTCATGGGGGGCAGTGGCTACACCTTC
cdr3_length: 13; j_call: TRBJ2-5; v_call: TRBV5-4; d_call: -; clone_size: -; cdr3_aa: CASSLPPQETQYF; cdr3_nt: TGTGCCAGCAGCTTGCCCCCGCAAGAGACCCAGTACTTC
cdr3_length: 15; j_call: TRBJ2-5; v_call: TRBV25-1; d_call: TRBD2; clone_size: -; cdr3_aa: CASRSSGGAGETQYF; cdr3_nt: TGTGCCAGCAGGAGTAGCGGGGGGGCAGGGGAGACCCAGTACTTC
cdr3_length: 15; j_call: TRBJ2-1; v_call: TRBV6-5; d_call: -; clone_size: -; cdr3_aa: CASSYSGQPHNEQFF; cdr3_nt: TGTGCCAGCAGTTACTCGGGACAACCACACAATGAGCAGTTCTTC
cdr3_length: 15; j_call: TRBJ2-7; v_call: TRBV18; d_call: TRBD1; clone_size: -; cdr3_aa: CASSPVDRGTYEQYF; cdr3_nt: TGTGCCAGCTCACCAGTCGACAGGGGGACCTACGAGCAGTACTTC